The source of this T cell receptor (beta chain) is a study of T cell responses to AZD1222 COVID-19 vaccine. Whole-study findings and limits: Baseline testing showed seropositivity in only a handful of AZD1222 recipients.

Data came from immunoSEQ multiplex PCR; TCRdb stores just in-frame clones and leaves some out. The table shows 160,000 or so clones, with around 87% occurring only once. The ends lost 3 bases at V and 0 bases at J; junction bases unmatched: 2. The CDR3 length is 15 residues. CDR1 is SGDLS, CDR2 YYNGEE, per germline. This clone was seen ten or more times. The antigen is undetermined. This CDR3 is also generated by other DNA sequences in the sample. The clonotype comes from an adult who received the AZD1222 COVID-19 vaccine. The chain carries TRBV9 and TRBJ2-7; 11 bases agree with TRBD2. This sample comprised peripheral blood, obtained 28 days after the second AZD1222 dose. Here the CDR3 reads CASSEGTSGSYEQYF. The CDR3 DNA sequence: TGTGCCAGCAGCGAGGGGACTAGCGGCTCCTACGAGCAGTACTTC.